This TCR beta chain is drawn from a study of blood T cell repertoires in COVID-19. Study background: The origin of the acute and convalescent COVID-19 samples was the United States, Italy and Spain. In each case, the material was cDNA or gDNA derived from T cells, B-cell-depleted T cells, or PBMCs.

CDR1 is MNHEY and CDR2 is SVGAGI in the germline V gene. The CDR3 is made up of 15 amino acids. The V and J ends lost 4 bases and 7 bases, in that order; junction bases with no gene match: 7. Patients of the Seattle cohort, enrolled during active infection, were followed longitudinally. In the study's own analysis: Amplified reference gene primers provided the basis for estimating nucleated cell counts. Clones were sequenced by immunoSEQ multiplex PCR, and TCRdb holds only the in-frame ones, with some missing. Clone size and V and J calls were adopted from that table, with D and trimming inferred from the DNA. The table records around 310,000 clones, 90% of them present only once.

The source is a woman aged 30 to 39 with COVID-19, enrolled during active disease. The chain employs TRBV6-5 and TRBJ1-6, with 7 nucleotides matching TRBD1. The specimen was peripheral blood. CDR3 residues: CASSLSGTANSPLHF. The CDR3 coding sequence is TGTGCCAGCAGTTTGTCCGGGACAGCAAATTCACCCCTCCACTTT.